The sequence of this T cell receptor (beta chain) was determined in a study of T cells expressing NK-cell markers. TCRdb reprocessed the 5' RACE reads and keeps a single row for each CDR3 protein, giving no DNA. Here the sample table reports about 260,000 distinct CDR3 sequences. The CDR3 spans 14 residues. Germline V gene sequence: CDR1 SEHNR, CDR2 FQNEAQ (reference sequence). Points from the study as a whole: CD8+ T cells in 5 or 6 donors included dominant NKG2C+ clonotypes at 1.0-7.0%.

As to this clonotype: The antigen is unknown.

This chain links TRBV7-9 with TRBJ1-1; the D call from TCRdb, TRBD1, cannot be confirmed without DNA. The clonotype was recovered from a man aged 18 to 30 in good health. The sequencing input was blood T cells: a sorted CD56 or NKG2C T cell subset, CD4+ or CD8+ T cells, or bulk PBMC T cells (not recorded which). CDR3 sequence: CASSSGTGNTEAFF.